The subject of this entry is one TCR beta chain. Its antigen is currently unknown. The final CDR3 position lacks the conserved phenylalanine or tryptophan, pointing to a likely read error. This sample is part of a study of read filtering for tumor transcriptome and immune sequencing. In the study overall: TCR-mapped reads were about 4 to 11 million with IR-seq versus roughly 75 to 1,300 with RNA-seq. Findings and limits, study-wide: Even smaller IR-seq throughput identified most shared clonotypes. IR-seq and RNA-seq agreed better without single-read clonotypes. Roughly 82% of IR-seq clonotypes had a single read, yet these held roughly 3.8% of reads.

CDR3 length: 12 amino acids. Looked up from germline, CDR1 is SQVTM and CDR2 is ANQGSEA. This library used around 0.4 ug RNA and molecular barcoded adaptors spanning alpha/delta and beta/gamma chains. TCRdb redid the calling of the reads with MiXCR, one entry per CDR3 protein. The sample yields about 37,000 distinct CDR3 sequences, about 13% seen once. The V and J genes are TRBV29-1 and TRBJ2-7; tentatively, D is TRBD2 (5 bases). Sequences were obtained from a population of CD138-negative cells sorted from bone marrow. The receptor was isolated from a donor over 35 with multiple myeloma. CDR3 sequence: CSVVVSGYEQYS. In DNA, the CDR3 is TGCAGTGTTGTAGTGAGCGGCTACGAGCAGTACTCC.